Following are 26 T cell receptor beta chains from one sample sequenced in a study of blood T cell repertoires in COVID-19. This table comes from immunoSEQ multiplex PCR, and its TCRdb copy is limited to in-frame clones, with some not included. The table includes a few hundred thousand clones, 88% detected once. The sample comprised peripheral blood. The receptors originated from a man aged 65-85 years with acute or convalescent COVID-19.

The genes are TRBV6-5 and TRBJ2-7, with TRBD2 identical over 8 bases. The V segment lost 8 bases and the J segment 4 bases; nucleotides outside the gene matches: 13. The CDR3 is 15 residues long. CDR1 is MNHEY, CDR2 SVGAGI, per germline. CDR3 amino acids: CASSPGGAYGYEQYF. CDR3 bases: TGTGCCAGCTCCCCCGGGGGGGCGTATGGGTACGAGCAGTACTTC.

This clone has just one count. The gene calls are TRBV3-1 (or the pseudogene TRBV3-2) and TRBJ2-7; maybe TRBD1 (6 bases). The germline V gene encodes CDR1 LGHDT and CDR2 YNNKEL (reference sequence). The CDR3 sequence is 15 residues long. The V gene lost 4 bases and the J gene lost 5 bases, with 18 bases spanning the gap. This CDR3 reads CASSPRIRGRNEQYF. The CDR3, as DNA: TGTGCCAGCAGCCCTAGAATCAGGGGTCGGAACGAGCAGTACTTC.

The chain carries TRBV5-1 and TRBJ2-1, with a tentative D call TRBD2 (6 bases). Trimming stripped 4 bases from V and 6 bases from J, with 20 bases between. This CDR3 contains 16 residues. Germline values: CDR1 SGHRS, CDR2 YFSETQ. CDR3 sequence reads: CASSLGRLAVGNEQFF. DNA for the CDR3: TGCGCCAGCAGCCTTGGGAGGCTAGCAGTCGGCAATGAGCAGTTCTTC. The full variable domain, its missing parts supplied by reference TRBV5-1 and TRBJ2-1, is KAGVTQTPRYLIKTRGQQVTLSCSPISGHRSVSWYQQTPGQGLQFLFEYFSETQRNKGNFPGRFSGRQFSNSRSEMNVSTLELGDSALYLCASSLGRLAVGNEQFFGPGTRLTVL.

This clone was picked up one time. CDR3 loop: CASSLYRGSYEQYF. DNA of the CDR3: TGTGCCAGCAGTCTCTACAGGGGGAGCTACGAGCAGTACTTC. This chain joins TRBV6-5 and TRBJ2-7, with 8 bases fitting TRBD1. J gave up 3 bases and V 5 bases, and 6 bases lay outside the gene matches. The CDR3 covers 14 residues. Germline V gene lookup returns CDR1 MNHEY and CDR2 SVGAGI.

The J gene is TRBJ2-3, the V gene TRBV4-1; D might be TRBD1 (6 bases). V dropped 0 bases and J dropped 0 bases, with 10 bases sitting between them. CDR1 and CDR2 from the germline V gene are MGHRA and YSYEKL. CDR3 length: 16 amino acids. This CDR3 is CASSQDAGASTDTQYF. CDR3 in DNA: TGCGCCAGCAGCCAAGATGCAGGGGCCAGCACAGATACGCAGTATTTT.

Only one count was recorded for this clone. The chain employs TRBV7-3 and TRBJ2-1; a weak D match, TRBD2 (6 bases). The germline V and J ends were trimmed by 5 bases and 8 bases, with 19 bases remaining between them. CDR3 length equals 15 residues. Germline CDR1 reads SGHTA; CDR2 reads FQGTGA. The CDR3 nucleotides are TGTGCCAGCAGCCCGAATGGTGCCGGAGGGCATGAGCAGTTCTTC. This codes for CASSPNGAGGHEQFF.

V is TRBV5-1 and J is TRBJ2-7; D might be TRBD2 (6 bases). Trimming removed 1 base at V and 0 bases at J, with 14 bases between. CDR3 length: 16 residues. CDR1 SGHRS and CDR2 YFSETQ come from the germline V gene. The CDR3 protein is CASSLTGEALSYEQYF. The CDR3 region has the DNA TGCGCCAGCAGCTTGACGGGAGAAGCCCTCTCCTACGAGCAGTACTTC.

V usage is TRBV5-8 and J usage is TRBJ1-5; TRBD1 agrees at 7 bases. The germline V gene has CDR1 SGHTS and CDR2 YDEGEE. With V trimmed by 4 bases and J by 12 bases, 13 bases remained unmatched. The CDR3 is 14 residues long. The CDR3 sequence is CASSLNRGRKLQHF. The CDR3 nucleotides read TGTGCCAGCAGCCTGAACAGGGGCCGTAAACTCCAGCATTTT.

V gene TRBV3-1 (or the pseudogene TRBV3-2) combines with J gene TRBJ1-1, with 8 bases matching TRBD1. The V gene end was trimmed by 4 bases and the J gene end by 1 base; junction bases not matched to a gene: 2. Germline CDR1 LGHDT, CDR2 YNNKEL (reference sequence). The CDR3 covers 14 residues. CDR3 residues: CASSLTGANTEAFF. For the CDR3, the DNA is TGTGCCAGCAGCCTGACAGGGGCGAACACTGAAGCTTTCTTT.

This chain connects TRBV6-5 to TRBJ2-5; TRBD1 agrees at 8 bases. Trimming cost V 8 bases and J 4 bases; bases outside gene matches: 3. The CDR3 spans 12 residues. Per germline, CDR1 MNHEY and CDR2 SVGAGI. The CDR3 coding sequence is TGTGCCAGCCGAGGACAGGGAGAGACCCAGTACTTC. It codes for CASRGQGETQYF.

This clone qualifies as medium-sized (0.01 to 0.1%). Other DNA sequences in the same sample also yield this CDR3. The chain has TRBV28 and TRBJ2-7; TRBD2 agrees at 8 bases. Germline CDR1 MDHEN, CDR2 SYDVKM. The CDR3 is made up of 14 amino acids. The junction had 2 bases not matched to a gene; V was cut back by 1 base and J by 3 bases. Here the CDR3 reads CASSLSGRDYEQYF. DNA for the CDR3: TGTGCCAGCAGTTTATCCGGGAGGGACTACGAGCAGTACTTC.

The chain has TRBV28 and TRBJ1-1; weak D call: TRBD1 (6 bases). CDR1 and CDR2 from the germline V gene are MDHEN and SYDVKM. The CDR3 loop spans 14 amino acids. Trimming removed 7 bases from V and 4 bases from J, with 16 bases in between. CDR3 DNA sequence: TGTGCCAGCACCTGGGCCAGGGGTGGCACTGAAGCTTTCTTT. Protein product: CASTWARGGTEAFF.

The gene calls are TRBV18 and TRBJ1-4; no clear D. With 6 bases removed from V and 7 bases from J, the gap between germline ends came to 9 bases. Germline V CDR1 and CDR2: KGHSH, LQKENI. This CDR3 has 12 amino acids. The CDR3 is CASSLSREKLFF. CDR3 sequence (DNA): TGTGCCAGCTCGCTAAGTCGTGAAAAACTGTTTTTT.

The V gene is TRBV20-1, the J gene TRBJ1-2; D is undetermined. The CDR3 contains 12 residues. Germline V gene lookup returns CDR1 DFQATT and CDR2 SNEGSKA (reference sequence). Trimming left V 3 bases short and J 8 bases short, with 13 bases between. The CDR3 sequence: CSASSGSAGYTF. CDR3 nucleotide sequence: TGCAGTGCTAGTTCGGGGTCGGCAGGCTACACCTTC.

This chain links TRBV5-5 with TRBJ1-1, with D possibly TRBD1 on 6 matching bases. CDR1 is SGHKS, CDR2 YYEKEE, per germline (reference sequence). The CDR3 has 16 residues. Trimming shortened V by 4 bases and J by 2 bases, and 18 bases separated the two germline ends. The CDR3 region is CASSTEPDRPNTEAFF. Written as DNA, the CDR3 is TGTGCCAGCAGCACCGAGCCTGACAGGCCCAACACTGAAGCTTTCTTT.

The chain links TRBV5-4 to TRBJ1-2; 8 bases map to TRBD1. CDR1 SGHNT and CDR2 YYREEE come from the germline V gene (reference sequence). J lost 0 bases, V lost 0 bases, and 4 bases had no gene match. The CDR3 contains 16 residues. In nucleotides, the CDR3 is TGTGCCAGCAGCTTGGGACAGGGGCGAGCTAACTATGGCTACACCTTC. It encodes CASSLGQGRANYGYTF.

The chain joins TRBV28 to TRBJ2-7, with a weak D call TRBD2 (5 bases). Trimming shortened V by 5 bases and J by 5 bases, and 13 bases separated the two germline ends. This CDR3 is built from 13 residues. Per germline, CDR1 MDHEN and CDR2 SYDVKM. CDR3 bases: TGTGCCAGCAGTCCCATCGGGGTGAACGAGCAGTACTTC. The encoded protein is CASSPIGVNEQYF.

The chain links TRBV11-2 to TRBJ1-6; no reliable D call. This CDR3 has 14 amino acids. V was cut by 1 base and J by 5 bases, with 6 bases left in between. Per the germline V gene, CDR1 is SGHAT and CDR2 is FQNNGV. For the CDR3, the DNA is TGTGCCAGCAGCTTAGCCCAGAATAATTCACCCCTCCACTTT. Translation gives CASSLAQNNSPLHF.

The J gene is TRBJ1-4, the V gene TRBV19, with D perhaps matching TRBD1 (6 bases). Germline V gene sequence: CDR1 LNHDA, CDR2 SQIVND (reference sequence). The CDR3 runs 16 residues. V was cut by 6 bases and J by 3 bases, with 17 bases left in between. CDR3 coding DNA: TGTGCCAGTAGCCTAGGCTACAGGGTGGCTAATGAAAAACTGTTTTTT. Translation gives CASSLGYRVANEKLFF.

This chain uses TRBV7-9 with TRBJ1-5, with D perhaps matching TRBD1 (6 bases). Trimming took off 6 bases at V and 0 bases at J, with 12 bases between the two ends. Germline V gives CDR1 SEHNR, CDR2 FQNEAQ (reference sequence). The CDR3 is made up of 15 amino acids. CDR3 loop: CASSRTGSSNQPQHF. DNA for the CDR3: TGTGCCAGCAGTCGAACAGGGAGTAGCAATCAGCCCCAGCATTTT.

The J gene is TRBJ1-6, the V gene TRBV14, with D possibly being TRBD1 (5 bases). The CDR3 loop spans 14 amino acids. Germline loops: CDR1 SGHDN, CDR2 FVKESK. V gave up 1 base and J gave up 7 bases, with 8 bases separating them. For the CDR3, the DNA is TGTGCCAGCAGCCAAGGACAGAACAATTCACCCCTCCACTTT. This gives the protein CASSQGQNNSPLHF.

The rearrangement joins TRBV6-1 to TRBJ2-6; maybe TRBD1 (5 bases). Germline CDR1 and CDR2: MNHNS and SASEGT. V lost 0 bases, J lost 3 bases, and 15 bases lay in between. This CDR3 region has 18 residues. The CDR3 protein is CASSEARSRVGGANVLTF. The DNA for the CDR3 is TGTGCCAGCAGTGAAGCCCGGTCCAGGGTAGGTGGGGCCAACGTCCTGACTTTC.

The V call is TRBV19, the J call TRBJ1-5, with a possible D match to TRBD1 (6 bases). CDR1 and CDR2 from the germline V gene are LNHDA and SQIVND (reference sequence). Trimming stripped 3 bases from V and 2 bases from J, with 14 bases between. The CDR3 totals 16 residues. DNA of the CDR3: TGTGCCAGTAGTATGCCCCAGGGGTACCGCAATCAGCCCCAGCATTTT. This gives the protein CASSMPQGYRNQPQHF.

The rearrangement uses TRBV2 and TRBJ2-5; 7 nucleotides agree with TRBD1. With V trimmed by 10 bases and J by 4 bases, 12 bases remained unmatched. CDR3 length: 14 residues. CDR1 SNHLY and CDR2 FYNNEI come from the germline V gene. The CDR3 sequence: CANFRDSSLETQYF. In DNA form, the CDR3 reads TGTGCCAACTTCCGGGACAGCAGTTTAGAGACCCAGTACTTC. The whole variable domain, remainder taken from reference TRBV2 and TRBJ2-5, is EPEVTQTPSHQVTQMGQEVILRCVPISNHLYFYWYRQILGQKVEFLVSFYNNEISEKSEIFDDQFSVERPDGSNFTLKIRSTKLEDSAMYFCANFRDSSLETQYFGPGTRLLVL.

The chain is built from TRBV2 and TRBJ2-5, with D possibly matching TRBD2 (5 bases). V shed 2 bases and J shed 5 bases, with 12 bases lying between them. There are 14 residues in the CDR3. The germline V gene encodes CDR1 SNHLY and CDR2 FYNNEI. The DNA for the CDR3 is TGTGCCAGCAGTGAAAGACGGGAAGGGGAGACCCAGTACTTC. It encodes CASSERREGETQYF. Variable domain in full (rest from reference TRBV2 and TRBJ2-5): EPEVTQTPSHQVTQMGQEVILRCVPISNHLYFYWYRQILGQKVEFLVSFYNNEISEKSEIFDDQFSVERPDGSNFTLKIRSTKLEDSAMYFCASSERREGETQYFGPGTRLLVL.

This chain joins TRBV6-2 or TRBV6-3 and TRBJ1-5, with D perhaps TRBD1 (6 bases). The CDR3 has 16 amino acids. CDR1 is MNHEY, CDR2 SVGEGT, per germline. The V end was cut by 5 bases, the J end by 7 bases, with 21 bases between. This CDR3 is CASSPPGQVILQPQHF. The CDR3 region has the DNA TGTGCCAGCAGTCCCCCGGGACAAGTTATTTTGCAGCCCCAGCATTTT.